This T cell receptor beta chain was obtained from a study of blood T cells in healthy people across ages. Then a second PCR, running roughly 7 to 11 cycles, was carried out with a sample-barcoded 5' primer and a J-beta primer mix. TCRdb ran MiXCR on the 5' RACE reads and lists one entry per CDR3 protein. Of about 840,000 distinct CDR3 sequences in the sample, about 28% were seen once. The CDR3 is 14 residues long. Germline loops: CDR1 DFQATT, CDR2 SNEGSKA (reference sequence). J was trimmed by 4 bases and V by 3 bases; bases with no gene match: 5. This clonotype was observed many times. Its specificity is unknown. Study-level findings and limits: Expanded clonotype shifts may have been confounded, as the donors had an unknown CMV status. Both higher diversity and more naive CD4+ cells marked long-lived donors when set against aged donors. There was a strong correlation between TCR beta diversity and naive T cell percentage.

The same sample was also used in a study of T cells of mothers and their children.

Sequences were obtained from blood. The chain combines TRBV20-1 with TRBJ2-7; 11 nucleotides agree with TRBD2. The clonotype comes from a woman in her thirties or forties in good health. The CDR3 region is CSASPTSGGYEQYF. The DNA of the CDR3 is TGCAGTGCTAGCCCTACTAGCGGGGGATACGAGCAGTACTTC.